The 19 T cell receptor beta chains below all came from one sample that was sequenced in a study of cytomegalovirus exposure and HLA in healthy donors. PCR primers comprised 60 Vbeta and 13 Jbeta primers. Libraries were prepared by immunoSEQ multiplex PCR; TCRdb keeps only in-frame clonotypes and omits some of them. The sample records about 140,000 clones, 80% being singletons. The sequenced sample consisted of PBMCs. Every receptor here comes from a man aged 40-49 years in good health and CMV-seronegative.

The rearrangement links TRBV11-2 to TRBJ1-2, with TRBD1 identical over 7 bases. V was clipped by 5 bases and J by 4 bases; unmatched bases: 4. The CDR3 spans 13 residues. Germline V gives CDR1 SGHAT, CDR2 FQNNGV. CDR3 nucleotide sequence: TGTGCCAGCAGCCACGGGACAGCCTATGGCTACACCTTC. Amino acid sequence: CASSHGTAYGYTF.

The CDR3 DNA follows: TGCAGCGTTGAAGACAGCGGGGCTAGCACAGATACGCAGTATTTT. As protein: CSVEDSGASTDTQYF. This chain links TRBV29-1 with TRBJ2-3; the match to TRBD2 covers 7 bases. V was clipped by 0 bases and J by 0 bases; unmatched bases: 3. Germline V lookup: CDR1 SQVTM, CDR2 ANQGSEA. The CDR3 has 15 amino acids.

The CDR3 here is CASSVDLRGGSGELFF. For the CDR3, the DNA is TGTGCCAGCAGCGTAGATCTCCGGGGGGGATCCGGGGAGCTGTTTTTT. The chain recombines TRBV9 with TRBJ2-2; the match to TRBD2 covers 8 bases. The CDR3 length is 16 residues. The V gene's germline CDR1 is SGDLS and CDR2 YYNGEE. J lost 6 bases, V lost 0 bases, and 7 bases had no gene match.

This clone was observed a few times. The chain is built from TRBV28 and TRBJ1-2, with TRBD1 matching 12 bases. The germline gives CDR1 MDHEN, CDR2 SYDVKM. The CDR3 contains 16 residues. The ends lost 6 bases at V and 2 bases at J; junction bases unmatched: 7. The chain's CDR3 is CASSRDRGLGNYGYTF. As DNA, the CDR3 is TGTGCCAGCAGCCGGGACAGGGGGCTAGGGAACTATGGCTACACCTTC.

This clone is a singleton in its sample. The chain combines TRBV19 with TRBJ1-2; D might be TRBD1 (5 bases). Germline V gene data show CDR1 as LNHDA and CDR2 as SQIVND (reference sequence). This CDR3 is 15 amino acids long. V lost 1 base, J lost 0 bases, and 9 bases lay in between. CDR3 bases: TGTGCCAGTAGTATAGTTAGGGGTGCTAACTATGGCTACACCTTC. The encoded protein is CASSIVRGANYGYTF.

Only one count was recorded for this clone. The chain uses TRBV18 and TRBJ2-7; TRBD1 aligns across 8 bases. The CDR3 length is 14 residues. V trimming: 3 bases; J trimming: 3 bases; junction bases outside the gene matches: 4. Germline lookup yields CDR1 KGHSH and CDR2 LQKENI. For the CDR3, the DNA is TGTGCCAGCTCACCCGGGACAGGTCGCTACGAGCAGTACTTC. Translating it yields CASSPGTGRYEQYF.

V is TRBV11-2 and J is TRBJ1-2; D uncertain. This CDR3 spans 14 amino acids. Between the trimmed V and J ends, which lost 1 base and 4 bases, there was a span of 10 bases. The germline CDR1 and CDR2 sequences are SGHAT and FQNNGV. CDR3 in DNA: TGTGCCAGCAGCTTAGTTACAGACCTCTATGGCTACACCTTC. Amino acids: CASSLVTDLYGYTF.

This sequence joins TRBV11-3 and TRBJ2-1; D may be TRBD2 (6 bases). V shed 1 base and J shed 1 base, with 11 bases lying between them. CDR3 length equals 16 residues. Germline V gene lookup returns CDR1 SGHNT and CDR2 YENEEA. In DNA, the CDR3 is TGTGCCAGCAGCTTAGGGCGGGGCCCTTCCTACAATGAGCAGTTCTTC. Residues: CASSLGRGPSYNEQFF.

The DNA of the CDR3 is TGTGCCAGCAGCATCCGGGGAGGGGCGTACCAAGAGACCCAGTACTTC. This translates into CASSIRGGAYQETQYF. The rearrangement links TRBV11-2 to TRBJ2-5, with 7 bases aligning to TRBD2. Per the germline V gene, CDR1 is SGHAT and CDR2 is FQNNGV. CDR3 length: 16 amino acids. V shed 5 bases and J 0 bases; nucleotides not matched to a gene: 9.

This clone appeared a few times. J is TRBJ2-1 and V is TRBV10-3, with D possibly matching TRBD2 (5 bases). The germline CDR1 and CDR2 sequences are ENHRY and SYGVKD. The CDR3 is 15 residues long. Trimming left V 3 bases short and J 0 bases short, with 9 bases between. The CDR3 spells CAISDVGSSYNEQFF. Written as DNA, the CDR3 is TGTGCCATCAGTGATGTTGGGAGCTCCTACAATGAGCAGTTCTTC.

The V call is TRBV10-2, the J call TRBJ1-1; D is uncertain. The V end was cut by 3 bases, the J end by 1 base, with 6 bases between. The CDR3 runs 13 residues. Per the germline V gene, CDR1 is WSHSY and CDR2 is SAAADI. The CDR3 region has the DNA TGCGCCAGCAGTGAATTCGGGAACACTGAAGCTTTCTTT. The encoded protein is CASSEFGNTEAFF.

The V call is TRBV7-8, the J call TRBJ1-1, with TRBD1 identical over 9 bases. This CDR3 contains 15 residues. Looked up from germline, CDR1 is SGHVS and CDR2 is FQNEAQ. V was pared by 5 bases and J by 6 bases, with 10 bases of the junction left unmatched. The CDR3: CASSGRQGDRAEAFF. CDR3 bases: TGTGCCAGCAGCGGCAGACAGGGGGATCGGGCTGAAGCTTTCTTT.

This clone was seen more than once but under ten times. DNA of the CDR3: TGTGCCAGCAGCTTAGGACCGGGGACATCGAGCTCTGGGGCCAACGTCCTGACTTTC. Protein product: CASSLGPGTSSSGANVLTF. This chain links TRBV7-6 with TRBJ2-6; weak D call: TRBD1 (6 bases). The CDR3 consists of 19 residues. Germline V gives CDR1 SGHVS, CDR2 FNYEAQ. Trimming left V 1 base short and J 0 bases short, with 16 bases between.

The chain couples TRBV25-1 to TRBJ2-3; TRBD1 matches at 7 bases. Germline loops: CDR1 MGHDK, CDR2 SYGVNS. The CDR3 length is 12 residues. The V and J ends lost 5 bases and 11 bases, in that order; junction bases with no gene match: 7. In nucleotides, the CDR3 is TGTGCCAGCAGTTTTGACAGGGCTAAGCAGTATTTT. This translates into CASSFDRAKQYF.

This clone was detected a few times. This chain connects TRBV5-1 to TRBJ1-1; a weak D match, TRBD1 (6 bases). Germline V gene sequence: CDR1 SGHRS, CDR2 YFSETQ. V was shortened by 4 bases and J by 0 bases, with 13 bases between the two germline ends. This CDR3 contains 15 residues. The CDR3 sequence: CASSIRDTMNTEAFF. The CDR3 coding sequence is TGCGCCAGCAGCATCCGGGACACAATGAACACTGAAGCTTTCTTT.

V and J are TRBV30 and TRBJ2-7; 8 bases match TRBD1. The CDR3 covers 14 residues. Germline trimming cut 2 bases from V and 2 bases from J; bases unmatched to any gene: 5. Germline V lookup: CDR1 GTSNPN, CDR2 SVGIG (reference sequence). This CDR3 is CAWSLGTGTYEQYF. The DNA of the CDR3 is TGTGCCTGGAGTCTCGGGACAGGAACCTACGAGCAGTACTTC.

This rearrangement joins TRBV9 to TRBJ1-5; 7 positions match TRBD1. CDR3 size: 18 residues. From germline, CDR1 is SGDLS and CDR2 YYNGEE. The V and J ends lost 4 bases and 0 bases, in that order; junction bases with no gene match: 13. CDR3 in DNA: TGTGCCAGCAGCCCCCCAGTAGGGGGCTCCTTTAGCAATCAGCCCCAGCATTTT. Amino acid sequence: CASSPPVGGSFSNQPQHF.

V and J are TRBV6-1 and TRBJ1-2; maybe TRBD1 (5 bases). V was clipped by 8 bases and J by 0 bases, with 16 bases between them. The CDR3 is made up of 15 amino acids. CDR1 and CDR2 (germline): MNHNS, SASEGT. The CDR3 region has the DNA TGTGCCAGCCATCGAGACAGACGTGCTAACTATGGCTACACCTTC. Translation: CASHRDRRANYGYTF.

The chain combines TRBV7-6 with TRBJ2-7, with 8 bases lining up with TRBD1. CDR1 and CDR2 (germline): SGHVS, FNYEAQ. The ends lost 5 bases at V and 4 bases at J; junction bases unmatched: 10. The CDR3 covers 15 residues. CDR3 nucleotide sequence: TGTGCCAGCAGCCCCGGACAGGGATTGATGTACGAGCAGTACTTC. Protein sequence: CASSPGQGLMYEQYF.